What follows describes a single T cell receptor beta chain. The sample holds many counts of this clonotype. Its binding antigen is unknown. No base qualities exist here, and no much larger clone lies one base off it. The CDR3 measures 16 amino acids from cysteine to phenylalanine. The CDR3 DNA has 48 bases and is translated from base 1. V drops 1 base and J drops 1 base, leaving 14 bases in between. As encoded in the germline V gene (reference sequence), CDR1 is SGHNT while CDR2 is YYREEE. The entry originates in a study. Instrument on record: Illumina MiSeq. TCRdb redid the processing of the public reads, applying fastp at Q25 and MiXCR, and retained in-frame beta chains. All rows with the same CDR3 protein become a single entry with the most common DNA and genes. The sample table holds about 3,500 distinct CDR3 sequences, of which 9.8% were seen once. Approximately 5.8% of the sample is taken by the ten largest.

The chain links TRBV5-4 with TRBJ2-5; the D region is possibly TRBD1 or TRBD2, each matching across 6 bases. The specimen sequenced was CD4+ T cells from synovial fluid. The source is a human donor with rheumatoid arthritis. The DNA reads TGTGCCAGCAGCTTGAGCGGAGGGGGGCTCCAAGAGACCCAGTACTTC. It specifies CASSLSGGGLQETQYF.